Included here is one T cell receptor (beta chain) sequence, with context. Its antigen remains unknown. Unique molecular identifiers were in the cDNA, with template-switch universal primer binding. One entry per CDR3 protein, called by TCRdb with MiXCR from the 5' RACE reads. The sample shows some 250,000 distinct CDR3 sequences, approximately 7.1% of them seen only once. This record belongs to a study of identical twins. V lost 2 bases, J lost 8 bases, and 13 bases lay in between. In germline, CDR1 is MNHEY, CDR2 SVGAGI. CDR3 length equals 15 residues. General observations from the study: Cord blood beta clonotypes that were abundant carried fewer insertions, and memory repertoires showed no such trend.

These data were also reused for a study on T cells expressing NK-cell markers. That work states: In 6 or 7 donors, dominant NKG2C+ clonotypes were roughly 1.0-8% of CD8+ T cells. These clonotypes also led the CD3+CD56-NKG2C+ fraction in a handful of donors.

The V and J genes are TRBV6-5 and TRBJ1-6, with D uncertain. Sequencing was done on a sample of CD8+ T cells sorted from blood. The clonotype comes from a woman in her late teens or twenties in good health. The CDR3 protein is CASSYISGIDSPLHF. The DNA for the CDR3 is TGTGCCAGCAGTTACATCAGTGGAATTGATTCACCCCTCCACTTT.